Below are 6 T cell receptor beta chains sequenced from a single sample in a study of PD-L1 blockade in urothelial cancer. Only in-frame clones appear in the TCRdb table, and some are missing; sequencing was by immunoSEQ multiplex PCR. The data show fewer than 85,000 clones, roughly 84% seen once. Time point denoted: pretreatment peripheral blood. Sample: PBMCs, taken around atezolizumab (anti-PD-L1) treatment. The receptors shown here come from a woman aged 70-85 years with urothelial cancer.

The chain combines TRBV7-8 with TRBJ2-5, with D hard to call. V was pared by 5 bases and J by 3 bases, with 13 bases between. The CDR3 extends over 14 amino acids. Germline V gene lookup returns CDR1 SGHVS and CDR2 FQNEAQ. CDR3 in amino acids: CASSPLRMEETQYF. The CDR3, as DNA: TGTGCCAGCAGCCCCCTGCGAATGGAAGAGACCCAGTACTTC. The full variable domain, with the rest looked up from reference TRBV7-8 and TRBJ2-5, is GAGVSQSPRYKVAKRGQDVALRCDPISGHVSLFWYQQALGQGPEFLTYFQNEAQLDKSGLPSDRFFAERPEGSVSTLKIQRTQQEDSAVYLCASSPLRMEETQYFGPGTRLLVL.

The chain is built from TRBV15 and TRBJ2-7, with 7 bases aligning to TRBD2. Looked up from germline, CDR1 is LNHNV and CDR2 is YYDKDF (reference sequence). This CDR3 comprises 13 residues. The J segment lost 7 bases and the V segment lost 1 base, leaving 4 bases of the junction unmatched. The DNA for the CDR3 is TGTGCCACCAGCAGAGTGGGGGGGTTGGAGCAGTACTTC. Translation gives CATSRVGGLEQYF.

This sequence joins TRBV6-1 and TRBJ2-4; possible D gene TRBD2, 6 bases. The CDR3 is 17 amino acids. Looked up from germline, CDR1 is MNHNS and CDR2 is SASEGT. With 4 bases removed from V and 10 bases from J, the gap between germline ends came to 26 bases. The CDR3 loop reads CASSGWAGGARERIQYF. The CDR3 coding sequence is TGTGCCAGCAGTGGATGGGCTGGAGGGGCTAGAGAACGTATTCAGTACTTC.

This clone occurred a few times. An end of the junction differs from the germline gene, which may be a read error. The chain has TRBV30 and TRBJ1-1; 7 bases map to TRBD1. Germline CDR1 and CDR2: GTSNPN and SVGIG (reference sequence). This CDR3 contains 14 residues. CDR3 nucleotides: TGTGCCGGGAGAAGGGACAGCAGGAACACTGAAGCTTTCTTT. Translating it yields CAGRRDSRNTEAFF.

The chain links TRBV5-6 to TRBJ2-1; 12 bases align to TRBD1. The CDR3 is 18 amino acids. V dropped 3 bases and J dropped 5; count of bases not matched to a gene: 12. CDR1 is SGHDT, CDR2 YYEEEE, per germline. CDR3 amino acids: CASSWRRDRGRKNNEQFF. In nucleotides, the CDR3 is TGTGCCAGCAGCTGGCGGCGGGACAGGGGGCGAAAAAACAATGAGCAGTTCTTC.

The rearrangement uses TRBV7-2 and TRBJ2-1; 10 nucleotides align to TRBD2. Looked up from germline, CDR1 is SGHTA and CDR2 is FQGNSA. The CDR3 runs to 15 residues. Trimming at V came to 3 bases and at J to 8 bases, leaving 7 bases not matched to a gene. Here the CDR3 reads CASSFERGGPYEQFF. The DNA for the CDR3 is TGTGCCAGCAGCTTCGAGCGGGGGGGCCCCTATGAGCAGTTCTTC.